This entry features one T cell receptor (beta chain) sequence. CTLA-4 blockade using ipilimumab, together with focal radiation, was received by patients with chemo-refractory metastatic non-small-cell lung cancer. CDR3 length: 17 amino acids. The V gene end was trimmed by 3 bases and the J gene end by 4 bases; junction bases not matched to a gene: 12. From germline, CDR1 is LGHNT and CDR2 FRNRAP. These data are taken from a study of radiotherapy plus CTLA-4 blockade in lung cancer. Profiling relied on immunoSEQ multiplex PCR, and the TCRdb table lists in-frame clones only, not all of them. The sample records around 53,000 clones, approximately 86% being singletons.

This rearrangement joins TRBV12-5 to TRBJ1-1; TRBD1 matches 9 bases. This TCR was sampled from a human donor with non-small cell lung cancer that progressed on radiotherapy plus ipilimumab. Some clones in this sample may be carry-over from other donors' samples. The sequenced sample was peripheral blood, obtained from a patient treated with radiotherapy plus ipilimumab. Here the CDR3 DNA reads TGTGCTAGTGGTTTCCCGGACAGGGGAGGAAGGGGCACTGAAGCTTTCTTT. Encoded protein: CASGFPDRGGRGTEAFF. The whole variable domain, remainder taken from reference TRBV12-5 and TRBJ1-1, is DARVTQTPRHKVTEMGQEVTMRCQPILGHNTVFWYRQTMMQGLELLAYFRNRAPLDDSGMPKDRFSAEMPDATLATLKIQPSEPRDSAVYFCASGFPDRGGRGTEAFFGQGTRLTVV.